This T cell receptor beta chain came from a study of control samples from healthy donors and cancer patients. Trimming took 5 bases from V and 2 from J; bases not matched to a gene: 2. CDR3 length: 13 amino acids. Germline V gene sequence: CDR1 SGHAT, CDR2 FQNNGV. The assay was immunoSEQ multiplex PCR, and TCRdb's table has in-frame clones only and misses some. This sample carries fewer than 500,000 clones, more than 80% of them seen once, and the ten largest clones take 6% to 7%. Input material: PBMCs. The receptor comes from a man aged 40-49 years with head and neck cancer. The gene calls are TRBV11-2 and TRBJ1-2; 7 positions match TRBD1. For the CDR3, the DNA is TGTGCCAGCAGCGAGGGACAGAACTATGGCTACACCTTC. Protein sequence: CASSEGQNYGYTF.